In its sample, the clone carrying this TCR beta chain was seen many times. The antigen is not known. The PCR was carried out with 60 Vbeta primers and 13 Jbeta primers. Sequencing used immunoSEQ multiplex PCR; TCRdb keeps in-frame clones, though not all of them. The repertoire consists of just under 95,000 clones, with roughly 86% occurring once and the leading ten covering 10%. The data were obtained in a study of cytomegalovirus exposure and HLA in healthy donors. About the research overall: For the approximately 400 genotyped donors, 80% to 90% fell within the Caucasian-associated ancestry cluster.

Findings and caveats of the study: There were reportedly fewer N-insertions in an Asian-associated ancestry cluster than the approximately 600-donor mean, in a later analysis. HLA alleles showed associations with roughly 17,000 TCR beta sequences in a later analysis, at a 0.05 false discovery rate.

Unmatched junction bases numbered 13, after V lost 4 bases and J lost 9 bases. Germline V gives CDR1 SGHTA, CDR2 FQGNSA. The CDR3 has 16 amino acids. The donors gave bone marrow, and they were healthy. Sample: PBMCs. The receptor was isolated from a human donor in good health. The V call is TRBV7-2, the J call TRBJ2-1; 9 bases align to TRBD1. This chain's CDR3 is CASSYLGTGWIIEQFF. The CDR3, as DNA: TGTGCCAGCAGCTACCTCGGGACAGGGTGGATAATTGAGCAGTTCTTC.